The next 22 T cell receptor beta chains were all read from a single sample in a study of blood T cells in healthy people across ages. PCR was performed a second time for about 7 to 12 cycles using a sample-barcoded 5' primer and a J-beta primer mix. TCRdb re-called the 5' RACE reads with MiXCR, one entry per CDR3 protein. Of approximately 850,000 distinct CDR3 sequences detected, roughly 44% appear once; the ten largest clones hold nearly 20%. Sequencing was performed on blood. Every receptor here comes from a man aged 55 to 70 in good health.

Many counts were recorded for this clonotype. The chain uses TRBV12-3 or TRBV12-4 and TRBJ2-1; unclear D gene. With 1 base removed from V and 0 bases from J, the gap between germline ends came to 7 bases. The CDR3 runs 15 residues. This chain's CDR3 is CASSLGGASYNEQFF. CDR3 nucleotides: TGTGCCAGCAGTTTAGGGGGTGCCTCCTACAATGAGCAGTTCTTC.

This clonotype showed up just once. The chain uses TRBV7-3 and TRBJ2-6; D is tentatively TRBD1 or TRBD2 (5 bases each). This CDR3 is built from 16 residues. Germline lookup yields CDR1 SGHTA and CDR2 FQGTGA. With 5 bases removed from V and 0 bases from J, the gap between germline ends came to 11 bases. The CDR3 coding sequence is TGTGCCAGCAGCGTCGGGGACGGCTCTGGGGCCAACGTCCTGACTTTC. Encoded protein: CASSVGDGSGANVLTF.

This clonotype appeared a few times. The gene calls are TRBV20-1 and TRBJ2-6; no firm D call. Germline CDR1 is DFQATT and CDR2 is SNEGSKA (reference sequence). The CDR3 consists of 15 residues. V gave up 0 bases and J gave up 0 bases, with 6 bases separating them. The CDR3 region is CSARDGSSGANVLTF. The CDR3 region has the DNA TGCAGTGCTAGAGACGGCAGCTCTGGGGCCAACGTCCTGACTTTC.

The rearrangement uses TRBV5-1 and TRBJ2-3; D may be TRBD2 (5 bases). Germline CDR1 is SGHRS and CDR2 is YFSETQ. The ends were cut back, 1 base at V and 4 bases at J, with 13 bases in the middle. CDR3 length equals 15 residues. CDR3 amino acids: CASSLFPRVADTQYF. The CDR3 DNA sequence: TGCGCCAGCAGCTTGTTTCCGCGGGTGGCAGATACGCAGTATTTT.

The DNA of the CDR3 is TGTGCCAGCAGCCTCGGGACAGGGGATGGCGAGCAGTACTTC. It codes for CASSLGTGDGEQYF. V is TRBV7-9 and J is TRBJ2-7, with 10 bases aligning to TRBD1. The CDR3 sequence is 14 residues long. Trimming removed 5 bases from V and 6 bases from J; junction bases left unmatched: 7. Germline lookup yields CDR1 SEHNR and CDR2 FQNEAQ (reference sequence).

This sequence joins TRBV5-1 and TRBJ2-1; 11 bases map to TRBD2. Germline CDR1 is SGHRS and CDR2 is YFSETQ. The V gene end was trimmed by 3 bases and the J gene end by 9 bases; junction bases not matched to a gene: 8. The CDR3 runs to 15 residues. The CDR3 DNA follows: TGCGCCAGCAGCTATAATAGCGGGGGGGCTCTTGAGCAGTTCTTC. Translation gives CASSYNSGGALEQFF.

The V call is TRBV4-3, the J call TRBJ2-7, with D perhaps TRBD1 or TRBD2 (5 bases each). The CDR3 sequence is 14 residues long. V dropped 2 bases and J dropped 2 bases, with 10 bases sitting between them. Germline V CDR1 and CDR2: LGHNA, YSLEER. The CDR3 DNA sequence: TGCGCCAGCAGCCAACAAGAGGGGCCCTACGAGCAGTACTTC. Translated, it gives CASSQQEGPYEQYF.

This clonotype was picked up a small number of times. J is TRBJ2-7 and V is TRBV5-8; 7 bases align to TRBD2. CDR1 SGHTS and CDR2 YDEGEE come from the germline V gene. There are 16 residues in the CDR3. Unmatched junction bases numbered 7, after V lost 1 base and J lost 0 bases. This chain's CDR3 is CASSLIVASGSYEQYF. Written as DNA, the CDR3 is TGTGCCAGCAGCTTGATCGTCGCTAGCGGCTCCTACGAGCAGTACTTC.

The chain carries TRBV20-1 and TRBJ2-5, with D possibly TRBD2 on 6 matching bases. The germline gives CDR1 DFQATT, CDR2 SNEGSKA (reference sequence). CDR3 length: 14 residues. Between the trimmed V and J ends, which lost 0 bases and 5 bases, there was a span of 13 bases. The CDR3 nucleotides read TGCAGTGCTAGAGATCAGTGGGGGAGGGAGACCCAGTACTTC. It encodes CSARDQWGRETQYF.

The rearrangement uses TRBV5-1 and TRBJ2-1, with 13 bases aligning to TRBD2. Germline V gene data show CDR1 as SGHRS and CDR2 as YFSETQ. J gave up 3 bases and V 4 bases, and 10 bases lay outside the gene matches. The CDR3 extends over 18 amino acids. In DNA, the CDR3 is TGCGCCAGCAGCCAATCGGTCACTAGCGGGGGGGTCTACAATGAGCAGTTCTTC. This encodes CASSQSVTSGGVYNEQFF.

In this sample, this clonotype turned up many times. This chain uses TRBV27 with TRBJ1-1; 7 nucleotides match TRBD1. The germline CDR1 and CDR2 sequences are MNHEY and SMNVEV (reference sequence). V lost 6 bases to trimming and J lost 6 bases; unmatched junction nucleotides: 7. The CDR3 is 13 residues long. The CDR3 nucleotides are TGTGCCAGCAGGCCGACAGGGTCTGCTGAAGCTTTCTTT. As protein: CASRPTGSAEAFF.

The J gene is TRBJ2-5, the V gene TRBV29-1; D gene ambiguous. CDR3 length: 12 residues. Looked up from germline, CDR1 is SQVTM and CDR2 is ANQGSEA. The V and J ends lost 4 bases and 0 bases respectively, with 6 bases between them. The CDR3, as DNA: TGCAGCGTTGCCTTTTACCAAGAGACCCAGTACTTC. Amino acids: CSVAFYQETQYF. Drawing the rest from reference TRBV29-1 and TRBJ2-5, the complete variable domain is SAVISQKPSRDICQRGTSLTIQCQVDSQVTMMFWYRQQPGQSLTLIATANQGSEATYESGFVIDKFPISRPNLTFSTLTVSNMSPEDSSIYLCSVAFYQETQYFGPGTRLLVL.

Remarks on this clonotype: At one end the junction does not follow the germline gene, possibly because of a read error. The chain uses TRBV7-6 and TRBJ2-1, with 14 nucleotides matching TRBD2. Germline CDR1 reads SGHVS; CDR2 reads FNYEAQ. This CDR3 is 16 amino acids long. The CDR3 DNA reads as TGTGCCAGCAGCTCCTGGACTAGCGGGGGGACAAATGGGCAGTTCTTC. Translating it yields CASSSWTSGGTNGQFF. Variable domain in full (rest from reference TRBV7-6 and TRBJ2-1): GAGVSQSPRYKVTKRGQDVALRCDPISGHVSLYWYRQALGQGPEFLTYFNYEAQQDKSGLPNDRFSAERPEGSISTLTIQRTEQRDSAMYRCASSSWTSGGTNGQFFGPGTRLTVL.

This clonotype was counted a few times. J is TRBJ1-1 and V is TRBV7-9; tentatively, D is TRBD1 (6 bases). The length of the CDR3 is 14 residues. V lost 5 bases and J 2 bases, leaving 12 bases between the germline ends. Germline CDR1 is SEHNR and CDR2 is FQNEAQ (reference sequence). The CDR3 reads CASSVQGQNTEAFF. Written as DNA, the CDR3 is TGTGCCAGCAGCGTCCAGGGGCAAAACACTGAAGCTTTCTTT.

The chain joins TRBV4-3 to TRBJ2-3; 11 nucleotides match TRBD2. After removal of 0 bases from V and 2 bases from J, the junction contained 16 bases not matched to a gene. The CDR3 consists of 21 residues. The V gene's germline CDR1 is LGHNA and CDR2 YSLEER. The CDR3 region is CASSQDSPIAGGPMVTDTQYF. CDR3 DNA sequence: TGCGCCAGCAGCCAAGATAGTCCCATAGCGGGGGGGCCGATGGTCACAGATACGCAGTATTTT.

V and J are TRBV20-1 and TRBJ2-3; tentatively, D is TRBD2 (6 bases). V was clipped by 7 bases and J by 2 bases, with 16 bases between them. The CDR3 length is 14 residues. The germline CDR1 and CDR2 sequences are DFQATT and SNEGSKA (reference sequence). The CDR3 DNA sequence: TGCAGTGTTAATTCAGGCGGGGTCACAGATACGCAGTATTTT. Translated: CSVNSGGVTDTQYF.

This sequence joins TRBV21-1 and TRBJ1-6; the D call of TRBD1 is as the table states it, not checked on the DNA. TRBV21-1 is noted as a pseudogene. CDR3 size: 16 residues. CDR3 sequence: CASLGQGAPYNSPLHF. As DNA, the CDR3 is TGTGCCAGCCTTGGGCAGGGGGCCCCCTATAATTCACCCCTCCACTTT.

About this clonotype: The junction departs from germline at one end; a sequencing error may be responsible. The chain uses TRBV4-3 and TRBJ2-7; 10 nucleotides agree with TRBD2. Germline CDR1 is LGHNA and CDR2 is YSLEER. CDR3 length equals 15 residues. The CDR3 coding sequence is TGCGCCAGCAGCCATGATGGTCTAGCGGGGGACGAGCAGTACTTT. Translating gives CASSHDGLAGDEQYF.

This rearrangement joins TRBV10-1 to TRBJ2-1; D might be TRBD2 (5 bases). CDR3 length equals 14 residues. The V end was cut by 4 bases, the J end by 7 bases, with 14 bases between. The germline V gene encodes CDR1 WNHNN and CDR2 SYGVQD (reference sequence). The CDR3 sequence: CASSAGLGKNEQFF. CDR3 nucleotides: TGCGCCAGCAGTGCAGGACTGGGTAAAAATGAGCAGTTCTTC.

Only a few counts were recorded for this clonotype. V and J are TRBV29-1 and TRBJ1-5, with D uncertain. The V and J ends lost 3 bases and 7 bases respectively, with 10 bases between them. CDR3 size: 12 residues. Germline V CDR1 and CDR2: SQVTM, ANQGSEA. DNA for the CDR3: TGCAGCGTTGAGGGTTATGGCCAGCCCCAGCATTTT. Amino acids: CSVEGYGQPQHF.

The chain couples TRBV5-4 to TRBJ2-6, with no clear D. V was clipped by 7 bases and J by 0 bases, with 11 bases between them. Germline V gene lookup returns CDR1 SGHNT and CDR2 YYREEE (reference sequence). This CDR3 spans 15 amino acids. The CDR3 protein is CASRTPFSGANVLTF. DNA of the CDR3: TGTGCCAGCCGGACGCCCTTCTCTGGGGCCAACGTCCTGACTTTC.

CDR3 loop: CASSLSSGYTGELFF. The CDR3 bases are TGTGCCAGCAGCTTATCATCAGGGTACACCGGGGAGCTGTTTTTT. The chain carries TRBV7-9 and TRBJ2-2, with D possibly matching TRBD1 (5 bases). Germline V gene lookup returns CDR1 SEHNR and CDR2 FQNEAQ (reference sequence). The CDR3 runs to 15 residues. V shed 2 bases and J shed 3 bases, with 10 bases lying between them. Drawing the rest from reference TRBV7-9 and TRBJ2-2, the complete variable domain is DTGVSQNPRHKITKRGQNVTFRCDPISEHNRLYWYRQTLGQGPEFLTYFQNEAQLEKSRLLSDRFSAERPKGSFSTLEIQRTEQGDSAMYLCASSLSSGYTGELFFGEGSRLTVL.